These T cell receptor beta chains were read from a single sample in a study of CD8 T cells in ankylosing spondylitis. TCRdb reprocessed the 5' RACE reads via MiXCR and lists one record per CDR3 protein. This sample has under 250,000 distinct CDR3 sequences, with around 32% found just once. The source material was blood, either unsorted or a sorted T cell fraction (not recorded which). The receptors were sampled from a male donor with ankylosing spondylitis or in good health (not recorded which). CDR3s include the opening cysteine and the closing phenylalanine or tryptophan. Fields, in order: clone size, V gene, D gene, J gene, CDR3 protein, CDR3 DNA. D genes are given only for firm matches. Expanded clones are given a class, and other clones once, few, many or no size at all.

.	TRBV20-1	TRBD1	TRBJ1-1	CSARDPGQGGNTEAFF	TGCAGTGCTAGAGATCCGGGACAGGGAGGGAACACTGAAGCTTTCTTT
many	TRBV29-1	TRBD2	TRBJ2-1	CSVILAGNYNEQFF	TGCAGCGTGATACTAGCGGGGAACTACAATGAGCAGTTCTTC
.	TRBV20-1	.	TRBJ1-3	CSARKDLSGNTIYF	TGCAGTGCTAGAAAGGACCTCTCTGGAAACACCATATATTTT
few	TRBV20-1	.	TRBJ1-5	CSAPRQEGLGGPQHF	TGCAGTGCCCCACGGCAGGAGGGCCTCGGGGGGCCCCAGCATTTT
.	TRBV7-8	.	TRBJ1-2	CASSQGRLRHGYTF	TGTGCCAGCAGCCAGGGACGTCTCAGGCATGGCTACACCTTC
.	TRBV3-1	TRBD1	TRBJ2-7	CASSKEPPWTGEQYF	TGTGCCAGCTCCAAAGAGCCCCCCTGGACAGGGGAGCAGTACTTC
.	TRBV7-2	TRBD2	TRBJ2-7	CATAGGGGNYYEQYF	TGTGCTACGGCTGGGGGCGGGGGGAACTACTACGAGCAGTACTTC
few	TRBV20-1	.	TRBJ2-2	CSARVQGRGTGELFF	TGCAGTGCTAGAGTACAGGGTAGGGGCACCGGGGAGCTGTTTTTT
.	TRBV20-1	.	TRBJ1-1	CSAGLQGLSTEAFF	TGCAGTGCTGGCTTACAGGGTCTAAGCACTGAAGCTTTCTTT
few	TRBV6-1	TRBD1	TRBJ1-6	CASSRTGNTGVVNSPLHF	TGTGCCAGCAGCCGTACGGGAAACACAGGGGTGGTTAATTCACCCCTCCACTTT
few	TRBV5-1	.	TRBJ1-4	CASSLSANEKLFF	TGCGCCAGCAGCTTGAGCGCTAATGAAAAACTGTTTTTT
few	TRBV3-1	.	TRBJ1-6	CASSQEADNSPLHF	TGTGCCAGCAGCCAAGAGGCCGATAATTCACCCCTCCACTTT
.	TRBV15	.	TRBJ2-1	CATSRGWLEQFF	TGTGCCACCAGCAGAGGATGGTTGGAGCAGTTCTTC
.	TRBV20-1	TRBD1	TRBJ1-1	CSARPGQLNTEAFF	TGCAGTGCTAGGCCGGGACAGCTGAACACTGAAGCTTTCTTT
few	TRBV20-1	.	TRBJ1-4	CSAGSGGDEKLFF	TGCAGTGCTGGGTCAGGAGGAGATGAAAAACTGTTTTTT
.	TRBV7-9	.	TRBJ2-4	CASSHLQGPTPNIQYF	TGTGCCAGCAGCCACTTACAGGGTCCAACTCCAAACATTCAGTACTTC
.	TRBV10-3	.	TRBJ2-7	CAISDGGLEQYF	TGTGCCATCAGTGATGGGGGCCTCGAGCAGTACTTC
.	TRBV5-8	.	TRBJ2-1	CASSLGRQAFYNEQFF	TGTGCCAGCAGCTTGGGTAGGCAGGCGTTCTACAATGAGCAGTTCTTC
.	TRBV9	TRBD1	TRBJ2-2	CASSRQGRGELFF	TGTGCCAGCAGCCGACAGGGGCGCGGGGAGCTGTTTTTT
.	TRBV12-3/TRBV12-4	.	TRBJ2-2	CASSFWGGDTGELFF	TGTGCCAGCAGTTTCTGGGGAGGCGACACCGGGGAGCTGTTTTTT
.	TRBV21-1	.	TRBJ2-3	CASSKVSPRRDPDTQYF	TGTGCCAGCAGCAAAGTAAGTCCGCGGCGGGATCCAGATACGCAGTATTTT
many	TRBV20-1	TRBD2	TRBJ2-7	CSASTSGGISTQQYF	TGCAGCGCTAGCACTAGCGGGGGGATATCTACCCAGCAGTACTTC
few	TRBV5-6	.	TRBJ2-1	CASSFGRTYNEQFF	TGTGCCAGCAGCTTCGGGCGGACATACAATGAGCAGTTCTTC
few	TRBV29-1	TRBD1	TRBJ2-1	CSVERDSAYNEQFF	TGCAGCGTAGAACGGGACAGCGCCTACAATGAGCAGTTCTTC
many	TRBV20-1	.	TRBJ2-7	CSAGADARAYEQYF	TGCAGTGCTGGGGCGGATGCGAGGGCTTACGAGCAGTACTTC
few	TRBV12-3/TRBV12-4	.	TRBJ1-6	CASSDGGGEFDSPLHF	TGTGCCAGCAGTGACGGAGGTGGGGAGTTCGACTCACCCCTCCACTTT
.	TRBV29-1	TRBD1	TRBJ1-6	CSVGQGNSPLHF	TGCAGCGTGGGACAGGGTAATTCACCCCTCCACTTT
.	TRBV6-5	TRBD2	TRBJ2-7	CASSYWRGAYEQYF	TGTGCCAGCAGTTACTGGCGGGGGGCCTACGAGCAGTACTTC
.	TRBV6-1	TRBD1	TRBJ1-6	CASREGASNSPLHF	TGTGCCAGCCGGGAGGGGGCAAGTAATTCACCCCTCCACTTT
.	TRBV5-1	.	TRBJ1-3	CASSLAASGNTIYF	TGCGCCAGCAGCTTGGCCGCCTCTGGAAACACCATATATTTT
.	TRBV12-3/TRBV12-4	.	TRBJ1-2	CASSLSPQSRAGGYTF	TGTGCCAGCAGTTTAAGTCCACAGTCCCGTGCGGGGGGATACACCTTC
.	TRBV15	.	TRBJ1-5	CATSRTAYSNQPQHF	TGTGCCACCAGTAGGACGGCATATAGCAATCAGCCCCAGCATTTT
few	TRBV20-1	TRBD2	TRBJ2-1	CSAIALAGGSNEQFF	TGCAGTGCAATTGCTCTAGCGGGGGGTTCGAATGAGCAGTTCTTC
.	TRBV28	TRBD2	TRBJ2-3	CASSSLAGDPRQYF	TGTGCCAGCAGTTCCCTAGCGGGGGATCCTAGGCAGTATTTT
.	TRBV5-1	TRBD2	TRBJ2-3	CASRPGLAGTDTQYF	TGCGCCAGCCGGCCGGGACTAGCGGGGACAGATACGCAGTATTTT
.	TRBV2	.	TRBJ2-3	CASSEGGPDTQYF	TGTGCCAGCAGTGAGGGGGGGCCAGATACGCAGTATTTT
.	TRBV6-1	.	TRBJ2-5	CASSGYRFQETQYF	TGTGCCAGCAGTGGATACAGGTTTCAAGAGACCCAGTACTTC
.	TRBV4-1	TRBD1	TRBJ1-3	CASSHRGGFSGNTIYF	TGCGCCAGCAGCCACAGGGGGGGATTCTCTGGAAACACCATATATTTT
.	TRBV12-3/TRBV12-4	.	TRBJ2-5	CASTYFGNQETQYF	TGTGCCAGCACATACTTTGGTAACCAAGAGACCCAGTACTTC